The entry below describes one TCR beta chain. Its antigen is still unknown. There are no base qualities to consult, and no much larger clone falls within one base. These data are taken from a study of metastatic and nonmetastatic thyroid tumors (dated by TCRdb to the early 2020s). Some background on the complete study: Repertoires were compared across peripheral blood and tumor or nodule tissue samples from malignant and benign thyroid patients.

No patient had received any treatment before thyroid surgery. Patient clinical samples collected from 2012 to 2018 were retrospectively analysed using T-cell receptor beta sequencing. Libraries were constructed by PCR. These reads were obtained on an Illumina HiSeq 4000. High-throughput sequencing was used to profile the TCR beta-chain CDR3 region of every patient. The paper's processing steps were these. The researchers built a classifier to tell apart papillary thyroid cancer patients with distant metastasis, based on CDR3 differences among clinicopathological groups. The Shannon index was used to assess repertoire diversity, and the Morisita-Horn index was used to assess tumor-blood repertoire similarity. The public sequencing data were trimmed at Q25 with fastp and processed into clonotypes with MiXCR by TCRdb, which kept only in-frame beta chains. These V and J calls are TCRdb output, not the study's own analysis. This sample has about 7,000 clones in its table, and approximately 20% of those were observed once. The ten largest clonotypes hold about 24% of the sample.

Here is what the overall study found, with its caveats: In both blood and tumor samples, TCR beta diversity was reported to be significantly higher in malignant tumors than in benign nodules.

The CDR3, from cysteine to phenylalanine, totals 17 residues. Just the 51-base CDR3 DNA is kept, in frame starting at base 1. For CDR1 and CDR2, the germline V gene lists SNHLY and FYNNEI. The junction shows trimming of 8 bases on V and 1 base on J, plus 20 bases between the germline ends. Material: adjacent normal tissue. The sequence derives from a male donor with papillary thyroid cancer or a benign thyroid nodule (not recorded which). Some clones in this sample may be carry-over from other donors' samples. The V gene is TRBV2 and the J gene is TRBJ1-4; the D gene lacks a confident call. At the DNA level, the sequence is TGTGCCAGCCTGCGGGGTCCTCGTCGTCTAACTAATGAAAAACTGTTTTTT. Protein translation: CASLRGPRRLTNEKLFF.